This TCR beta chain was identified in a study of cytomegalovirus exposure and HLA in healthy donors. This CDR3 has 13 amino acids. The germline CDR1 and CDR2 sequences are SGHAT and FQDESV (reference sequence). V lost 4 bases and J lost 3; bases outside the gene matches: 2. Study observations and caveats: Most TCR sequences were uncommon, yet certain public TCRs appeared in many donors. The study put around 180 TCR beta chains on its list as cytomegalovirus-associated. Later analysis reportedly placed an Asian-associated ancestry cluster below the approximately 700-donor mean in N-insertions.

Primers for the PCR totalled 60 Vbeta and 13 Jbeta. Original analysis: Around 9.9 million shared chains were among the approximately 76 million unique TCR beta chains that a later analysis counted. The repertoire was sequenced with immunoSEQ multiplex PCR; TCRdb's copy has only in-frame clones and lacks some. From that table come the V and J calls and clone size; the DNA was used to work out D and trimming. Among some 120,000 clones listed, 79% were seen once. Worth noting for this clone: What it recognizes is unknown.

The sequence came from a woman aged 18-29 years in good health and CMV-seropositive. Sequencing used PBMCs. This chain connects TRBV11-1 to TRBJ2-7; TRBD1 matches at 8 bases. CDR3 sequence (DNA): TGTGCCAGCAGCTCCGGACAGGGCTACGAGCAGTACTTC. Encoded protein: CASSSGQGYEQYF.